This section outlines one TCR beta chain sequence together with its context. Its antigen is undetermined. These data originate in a study of CXCR3-negative and CXCR3-positive naive CD8 T cells. Background on the study: For each library, about 1.5 +/- 0.3 million TRB reads were obtained, around 140 million in total.

Overall study findings and caveats: Comparison of naive cells showed more hydrophobic TRB CDR3s in CXCR3-positive than in CXCR3-negative naive cells. With respect to TRBV-TRBJ usage, naive CXCR3-negative and CXCR3-positive cells were similar; memory differed.

It was by 5' RACE with UMI labels that the TRB cDNA libraries were prepared. TCRdb re-analyzed the 5' RACE reads; it lists each CDR3 protein once, without DNA. Its listing shows roughly 110,000 distinct CDR3 sequences. The CDR3 is made up of 12 amino acids. Germline lookup yields CDR1 SQVTM and CDR2 ANQGSEA. The material sequenced was naive CXCR3+ CD8+ T cells from blood. Sample subset: CD45RO-CCR7+CD27+CD95- naive CD8+ T cells expressing CXCR3 (TNR3+). The receptor comes from a human donor in good health. Some clones in this sample may be carry-over from other donors' samples. This chain joins TRBV29-1 and TRBJ2-3; checking the TCRdb D call of TRBD1 is not possible without DNA. The CDR3 loop reads CSGRDGTDTQYF.